The T cell receptor (beta chain) under discussion was sequenced for a study of shared clonotypes between healthy human individuals. On the study more broadly: Aged 18 to 49, the donors were a couple of women and a few men. Donors had three CD4 naive, three CD4 memory, two CD8 naive and one CD8 memory plate apiece.

The table lists this clone with a few counts. Each cell subset's genomic DNA was divided evenly among several immunoSEQ plates. The table came from immunoSEQ multiplex PCR; TCRdb's copy has only in-frame clones and leaves some out. There are under 750,000 clones in the sample; 55% to 80% occur only once, and roughly 1.8% lies in the top ten. The CDR3 contains 13 residues. CDR1 and CDR2 from the germline V gene are WNHNN and SYGVQD (reference sequence). Deletions cut 5 bases from V and 4 bases from J, with 9 bases between. The chain combines TRBV10-1 with TRBJ1-5; no clear D gene. The source is a woman younger than 45 in good health. Sequencing was performed on memory CD4+ T cells sorted from blood. Subset here: CD45RA-negative fraction. The CDR3 sequence: CASSNNENQPQHF. The CDR3 nucleotides are TGCGCCAGCAGTAACAACGAGAATCAGCCCCAGCATTTT.